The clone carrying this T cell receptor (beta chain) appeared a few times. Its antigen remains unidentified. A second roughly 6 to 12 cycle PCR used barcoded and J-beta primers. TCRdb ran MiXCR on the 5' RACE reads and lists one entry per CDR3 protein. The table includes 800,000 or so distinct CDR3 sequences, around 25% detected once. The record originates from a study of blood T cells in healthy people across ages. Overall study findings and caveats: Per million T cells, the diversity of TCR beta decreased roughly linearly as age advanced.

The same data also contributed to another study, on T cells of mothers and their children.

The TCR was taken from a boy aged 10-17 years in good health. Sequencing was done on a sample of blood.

The CDR3 DNA reads as TGTGCCAGCAGCTTCGGAGGGTTCTCCGAGCAGTACTTC. Translated: CASSFGGFSEQYF. This chain links TRBV7-2 with TRBJ2-5; D perhaps matches TRBD2 (6 bases). The last part of the DNA fits TRBJ2-7 better; the J call may be wrong. This CDR3 has 13 amino acids. Germline loops: CDR1 SGHTA, CDR2 FQGNSA.